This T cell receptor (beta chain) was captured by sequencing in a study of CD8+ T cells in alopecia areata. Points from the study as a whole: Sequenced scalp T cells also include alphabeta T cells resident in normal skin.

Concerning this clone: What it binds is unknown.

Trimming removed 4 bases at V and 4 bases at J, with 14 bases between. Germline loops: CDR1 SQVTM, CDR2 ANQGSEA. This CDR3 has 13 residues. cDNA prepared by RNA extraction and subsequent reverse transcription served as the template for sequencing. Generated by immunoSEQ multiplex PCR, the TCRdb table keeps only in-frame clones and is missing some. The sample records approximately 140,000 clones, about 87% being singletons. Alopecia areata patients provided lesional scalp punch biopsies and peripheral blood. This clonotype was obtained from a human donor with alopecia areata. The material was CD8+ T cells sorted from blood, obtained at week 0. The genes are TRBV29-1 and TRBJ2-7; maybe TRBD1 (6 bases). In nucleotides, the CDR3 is TGCAGCGTTGGTCGGGACACAATATACGAGCAGTACTTC. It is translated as CSVGRDTIYEQYF.